Presented here are 16 T cell receptor beta chains from one specimen sequenced in a study of blood T cell repertoires in COVID-19. Sequencing used immunoSEQ multiplex PCR; TCRdb keeps in-frame clones, though not all of them. Of about 360,000 clones listed, around 87% are singletons. Sequenced input: peripheral blood. The receptors were gathered from a human donor in a cohort sampled during active COVID-19.

The V gene is TRBV11-2, the J gene TRBJ2-2, with D perhaps matching TRBD2 (5 bases). The CDR3 covers 16 residues. Looked up from germline, CDR1 is SGHAT and CDR2 is FQNNGV. The V gene lost 0 bases and the J gene lost 4 bases, with 12 bases spanning the gap. This chain's CDR3 is CASSLEDFRVTGELFF. The CDR3 nucleotides read TGTGCCAGCAGCTTAGAGGACTTCCGGGTCACCGGGGAGCTGTTTTTT.

This clone has only one observation. V and J are TRBV7-3 and TRBJ2-2; maybe TRBD1 (6 bases). Trimming pared 1 base from V and 3 bases from J, leaving 9 bases between. This CDR3 has 15 amino acids. Germline CDR1 reads SGHTA; CDR2 reads FQGTGA. CDR3 in amino acids: CASSLKDSDTGELFF. DNA for the CDR3: TGTGCCAGCAGCTTAAAGGACAGTGACACCGGGGAGCTGTTTTTT. Variable domain in full (rest from reference TRBV7-3 and TRBJ2-2): GAGVSQTPSNKVTEKGKYVELRCDPISGHTALYWYRQSLGQGPEFLIYFQGTGAADDSGLPNDRFFAVRPEGSVSTLKIQRTERGDSAVYLCASSLKDSDTGELFFGEGSRLTVL.

This chain links TRBV28 with TRBJ2-6; D is uncertain. Looked up from germline, CDR1 is MDHEN and CDR2 is SYDVKM. The germline V and J ends were trimmed by 8 bases and 4 bases, with 18 bases remaining between them. CDR3 length: 16 amino acids. The CDR3 DNA reads TGTGCCAGCCGGAGTATAATAGTTTCCGGGGCCAACGTCCTGACTTTC. It translates to CASRSIIVSGANVLTF.

The chain has TRBV19 and TRBJ1-6, with 9 bases aligning to TRBD1. The V gene's germline CDR1 is LNHDA and CDR2 SQIVND (reference sequence). V was pared by 10 bases and J by 7 bases, with 5 bases of the junction left unmatched. The CDR3 covers 13 residues. CDR3 nucleotides: TGTGCCAACGCGGGACAGGGAAATTCACCCCTCCACTTT. Protein: CANAGQGNSPLHF. Drawing the rest from reference TRBV19 and TRBJ1-6, the complete variable domain is DGGITQSPKYLFRKEGQNVTLSCEQNLNHDAMYWYRQDPGQGLRLIYYSQIVNDFQKGDIAEGYSVSREKKESFPLTVTSAQKNPTAFYLCANAGQGNSPLHFGNGTRLTVT.

This chain connects TRBV29-1 to TRBJ1-2, with D possibly TRBD1 on 6 matching bases. V was pared by 4 bases and J by 5 bases, with 14 bases between. This CDR3 has 13 amino acids. In germline, CDR1 is SQVTM, CDR2 ANQGSEA. The CDR3 sequence is CSVAEDREYGYTF. The CDR3 DNA follows: TGCAGCGTTGCAGAGGACAGAGAATATGGCTACACCTTC.

The V and J genes are TRBV10-2 and TRBJ1-6; D gene uncertain. Germline lookup yields CDR1 WSHSY and CDR2 SAAADI. The CDR3 covers 14 residues. The V end lost 7 bases, the J end lost 6 bases, and 13 bases lay between the germline ends. The CDR3 region has the DNA TGCGCCAGCAAGATAACCTCGGGTAATTCACCCCTCCACTTT. This codes for CASKITSGNSPLHF.

The table lists this clone with a count of one. The V gene is TRBV11-2, the J gene TRBJ2-2, with a possible D match to TRBD1 (6 bases). The CDR3 has 13 residues. CDR1 SGHAT and CDR2 FQNNGV come from the germline V gene. V lost 3 bases, J lost 5 bases, and 7 bases lay in between. CDR3 loop: CASSFRGTGELFF. The DNA for the CDR3 is TGTGCCAGCAGCTTTAGGGGGACCGGGGAGCTGTTTTTT.

This chain links TRBV25-1 with TRBJ2-7; possibly TRBD1 for D (5 bases). Trimming took off 4 bases at V and 0 bases at J, with 13 bases between the two ends. The CDR3 consists of 15 residues. Germline assignment: CDR1 MGHDK and CDR2 SYGVNS. The CDR3 DNA reads as TGTGCCAGCAGTGCTGGGGCAGCAAGCTCCTACGAGCAGTACTTC. Its translation: CASSAGAASSYEQYF.

The CDR3 protein is CASSPGTSGRGPDTQYF. Written as DNA, the CDR3 is TGTGCCAGCAGCCCCGGGACTAGCGGGAGAGGGCCAGATACGCAGTATTTT. The rearrangement joins TRBV7-7 to TRBJ2-3; 14 bases are shared with TRBD2. Germline V CDR1 and CDR2: SSHAT, FNYEAQ (reference sequence). V dropped 5 bases and J dropped 4; count of bases not matched to a gene: 8. The length of the CDR3 is 17 residues.

The gene calls are TRBV13 and TRBJ2-3, with D possibly TRBD2 on 5 matching bases. The CDR3 sequence is 15 residues long. CDR1 and CDR2 from the germline V gene are PRHDT and FYEKMQ (reference sequence). Trimming shortened V by 8 bases and J by 4 bases, and 19 bases separated the two germline ends. The CDR3 sequence: CASLERVVGADTQYF. CDR3 coding DNA: TGTGCCAGCTTGGAGAGGGTAGTGGGCGCAGATACGCAGTATTTT.

The rearrangement joins TRBV5-1 to TRBJ2-1, with TRBD1 matching over 7 bases. With V trimmed by 7 bases and J by 3 bases, 10 bases remained unmatched. This CDR3 spans 15 amino acids. From germline, CDR1 is SGHRS and CDR2 YFSETQ. The CDR3 reads CASGITGDLYNEQFF. CDR3 nucleotides: TGCGCCAGCGGCATAACAGGGGATCTCTACAATGAGCAGTTCTTC. The full variable domain, completed using reference TRBV5-1 and TRBJ2-1, is KAGVTQTPRYLIKTRGQQVTLSCSPISGHRSVSWYQQTPGQGLQFLFEYFSETQRNKGNFPGRFSGRQFSNSRSEMNVSTLELGDSALYLCASGITGDLYNEQFFGPGTRLTVL.

V and J are TRBV7-2 and TRBJ2-7; D is uncertain. Germline V gene data show CDR1 as SGHTA and CDR2 as FQGNSA. V lost 3 bases, J lost 0 bases, and 6 bases lay in between. The CDR3 is 13 residues long. The CDR3 is CASSFQNSYEQYF. The CDR3 DNA sequence: TGTGCCAGCAGCTTCCAAAACTCCTACGAGCAGTACTTC.

The J gene is TRBJ2-7, the V gene TRBV5-1; 7 bases are a match to TRBD1. J was trimmed by 4 bases and V by 3 bases; bases with no gene match: 4. The germline V gene encodes CDR1 SGHRS and CDR2 YFSETQ. The CDR3 sequence is 13 residues long. CDR3 nucleotides: TGCGCCAGCAGCTACGGGACAGAGTACGAGCAGTACTTC. This gives the protein CASSYGTEYEQYF.

This clone was observed a few times. The chain combines TRBV19 with TRBJ2-2; 9 bases map to TRBD2. CDR3 length: 19 residues. V was clipped by 3 bases and J by 3 bases; unmatched bases: 14. Germline V gene lookup returns CDR1 LNHDA and CDR2 SQIVND (reference sequence). The CDR3 reads CASSISGRARRKDTGELFF. The CDR3 nucleotides are TGTGCCAGTAGTATTAGCGGGAGAGCCCGAAGGAAGGACACCGGGGAGCTGTTTTTT.

This clone was counted between two and nine times. The DNA of the CDR3 is TGTGCCAGCAGCTTCTCGGGAGGGCCGTACGAGCAGTACTTC. Protein: CASSFSGGPYEQYF. This sequence joins TRBV11-2 and TRBJ2-7; 8 nucleotides agree with TRBD2. The CDR3 length is 14 residues. V was pared by 3 bases and J by 4 bases, with 5 bases of the junction left unmatched. The germline CDR1 and CDR2 sequences are SGHAT and FQNNGV.

The chain carries TRBV13 and TRBJ2-2; 7 nucleotides line up with TRBD1. Germline CDR1 PRHDT, CDR2 FYEKMQ (reference sequence). J was trimmed by 7 bases and V by 5 bases; bases with no gene match: 13. The CDR3 runs to 16 residues. The DNA of the CDR3 is TGTGCCAGCAGCCACCCGGGACAGAGCTCCTACGGGGAGCTGTTTTTT. Protein product: CASSHPGQSSYGELFF.